Below are 22 T cell receptor beta chains sequenced from a single sample in a study of cytomegalovirus exposure and HLA in healthy donors. PCR amplification relied on 60 Vbeta primers (plus 13 Jbeta primers). Method: immunoSEQ multiplex PCR; TCRdb's copy keeps in-frame clones and lacks some. This sample's table has 50,000 to 80,000 clones. Sequencing was performed on PBMCs. The receptors shown here come from a woman aged 18 to 35 in good health and CMV-seronegative.

The rearrangement uses TRBV29-1 and TRBJ1-5, with TRBD1 as a possible D gene (5 bases). V was trimmed by 7 bases and J by 5 bases, leaving 18 bases between them. The germline CDR1 and CDR2 sequences are SQVTM and ANQGSEA. The CDR3 totals 14 residues. CDR3 sequence: CSAVLSRGDQPQHF. Written as DNA, the CDR3 is TGCAGCGCCGTCCTATCCCGGGGGGATCAGCCCCAGCATTTT.

This chain joins TRBV29-1 and TRBJ2-5; the match to TRBD1 covers 9 bases. The CDR3 sequence is 13 residues long. CDR1 and CDR2 (germline): SQVTM, ANQGSEA. V shed 4 bases and J 5 bases; nucleotides not matched to a gene: 5. CDR3: CSVVTGGGETQYF. CDR3 nucleotide sequence: TGCAGCGTTGTAACAGGGGGCGGGGAGACCCAGTACTTC.

The chain employs TRBV6-6 and TRBJ1-1, with D tentatively TRBD1 (5 bases). The CDR3 is 16 amino acids. Germline-derived CDR1 and CDR2 are MNHNY and SVGAGI (reference sequence). V was clipped by 0 bases and J by 1 base, with 12 bases between them. The CDR3 sequence is CASSYSSGTSNTEAFF. The CDR3 DNA reads TGTGCCAGCAGTTACTCGAGCGGGACCTCGAACACTGAAGCTTTCTTT.

V is TRBV30 and J is TRBJ2-7, with no clear D. V lost 3 bases and J 3 bases, leaving 6 bases between the germline ends. Germline V lookup: CDR1 GTSNPN, CDR2 SVGIG (reference sequence). This CDR3 has 11 amino acids. CDR3 sequence (DNA): TGTGCCTGGAGCTCCCGCTACGAGCAGTACTTC. Translated, it gives CAWSSRYEQYF.

The rearrangement links TRBV19 to TRBJ1-5; D uncertain. This CDR3 has 13 residues. Germline V gene data show CDR1 as LNHDA and CDR2 as SQIVND (reference sequence). V was cut by 4 bases and J by 6 bases, with 10 bases left in between. The CDR3 here is CASSRPGGQPQHF. CDR3 nucleotides: TGTGCCAGTAGTAGGCCAGGAGGTCAGCCCCAGCATTTT.

The chain employs TRBV27 and TRBJ1-1; D gene unclear. The length of the CDR3 is 13 residues. Trimming took 10 bases from V and 0 from J, leaving 12 bases between them. Germline CDR1 is MNHEY and CDR2 is SMNVEV (reference sequence). CDR3 coding DNA: TGTGCCACCCCCGGGAGGGTGAACACTGAAGCTTTCTTT. This gives the protein CATPGRVNTEAFF.

V is TRBV25-1 and J is TRBJ2-2, with D perhaps matching TRBD2 (5 bases). Trimming cost V 4 bases and J 0 bases, with 12 bases left between them. The CDR3 consists of 16 residues. The germline CDR1 and CDR2 sequences are MGHDK and SYGVNS. DNA of the CDR3: TGTGCCAGCAGTGCTCAGCGGCAGGCGAACACCGGGGAGCTGTTTTTT. Translation: CASSAQRQANTGELFF.

The chain has TRBV6-4 and TRBJ1-2; no definite D call. V was cut by 5 bases and J by 7 bases, with 5 bases left in between. CDR3 size: 10 residues. The V gene's germline CDR1 is MRHNA and CDR2 SNTAGT. The CDR3 loop is CASSSGGYTF. CDR3 in DNA: TGTGCCAGCAGTTCGGGTGGCTACACCTTC.

This chain connects TRBV9 to TRBJ1-1, with 8 nucleotides matching TRBD1. Germline CDR1 and CDR2: SGDLS and YYNGEE. Unmatched junction bases numbered 6, after V lost 0 bases and J lost 11 bases. This CDR3 has 13 amino acids. The CDR3: CASSVAPGGDAFF. The CDR3 DNA reads as TGTGCCAGCAGCGTAGCTCCAGGGGGCGACGCTTTCTTT.

J is TRBJ1-2 and V is TRBV27; 9 bases agree with TRBD1. Germline values: CDR1 MNHEY, CDR2 SMNVEV (reference sequence). V shed 10 bases, J shed 5 bases, and the junction held 11 bases outside the gene matches. The CDR3 has 14 amino acids. In nucleotides, the CDR3 is TGTGCCACCTCGACGGACAGGGGAAGTTATGGCTACACCTTC. This encodes CATSTDRGSYGYTF.

The CDR3 DNA follows: TGTGCCAGTAGTCCCGTCCCAGGGCACTCTGGAAACACCATATATTTT. Amino acids: CASSPVPGHSGNTIYF. The rearrangement uses TRBV19 and TRBJ1-3; tentatively, D is TRBD1 (5 bases). The V end lost 5 bases, the J end lost 0 bases, and 14 bases lay between the germline ends. This CDR3 spans 16 amino acids. CDR1 and CDR2 (germline): LNHDA, SQIVND (reference sequence).

V and J are TRBV9 and TRBJ2-2, with D unresolved. The CDR3 sequence is 16 residues long. V was pared by 0 bases and J by 3 bases, with 12 bases between. CDR1 and CDR2 from the germline V gene are SGDLS and YYNGEE. CDR3 coding DNA: TGTGCCAGCAGCGTAGGCGGTAGCTCGTACACCGGGGAGCTGTTTTTT. Its protein product is CASSVGGSSYTGELFF.

The chain joins TRBV19 to TRBJ1-1; perhaps TRBD1 as D (6 bases). V was shortened by 4 bases and J by 4 bases, with 13 bases between the two germline ends. Germline V gene sequence: CDR1 LNHDA, CDR2 SQIVND (reference sequence). The CDR3 length is 14 residues. The CDR3 DNA sequence: TGTGCCAGTAGTACGGGGGGGGCGGGCACTGAAGCTTTCTTT. Translating it yields CASSTGGAGTEAFF.

Notes on this clone: The sample contains more than one DNA sequence encoding this CDR3. V is TRBV5-1 and J is TRBJ2-3; possibly TRBD2 for D (5 bases). CDR1 is SGHRS and CDR2 is YFSETQ in the germline V gene. Trimming shortened V by 3 bases and J by 4 bases, and 9 bases separated the two germline ends. The CDR3 consists of 13 residues. For the CDR3, the DNA is TGCGCCAGCAGCTCTGAGGGAGCAGATACGCAGTATTTT. Amino acids: CASSSEGADTQYF.

The gene calls are TRBV29-1 and TRBJ2-3; TRBD2 might be the D (6 bases). Germline V lookup: CDR1 SQVTM, CDR2 ANQGSEA. The CDR3 has 15 amino acids. V was cut by 6 bases and J by 2 bases, with 18 bases left in between. The CDR3 region has the DNA TGCAGCGTAGCCCTGGCTAGCGCGCACACAGATACGCAGTATTTT. Residues: CSVALASAHTDTQYF.

The chain recombines TRBV30 with TRBJ1-4; D is unclear. The CDR3 sequence is 12 residues long. Trimming shortened V by 1 base and J by 5 bases, and 5 bases separated the two germline ends. Germline CDR1 and CDR2: GTSNPN and SVGIG (reference sequence). The CDR3 loop reads CAWSAQNEKLFF. CDR3 in DNA: TGTGCCTGGAGTGCCCAAAATGAAAAACTGTTTTTT.

This chain joins TRBV29-1 and TRBJ1-1; D may be TRBD1 (6 bases). There are 13 residues in the CDR3. Germline V lookup: CDR1 SQVTM, CDR2 ANQGSEA. V dropped 7 bases and J dropped 1 base, with 13 bases sitting between them. CDR3 residues: CSANRVGNTEAFF. The CDR3 nucleotides read TGCAGCGCCAACAGGGTCGGGAACACTGAAGCTTTCTTT.

V gene TRBV4-2 combines with J gene TRBJ2-1; 11 nucleotides match TRBD2. The junction had 12 bases not matched to a gene; V was cut back by 0 bases and J by 8 bases. The CDR3 consists of 18 residues. Germline V gene lookup returns CDR1 LGHNA and CDR2 YNFKEQ. CDR3 nucleotide sequence: TGTGCCAGCAGCCAAGACCCCGGGACTAGCGGCTACAGGGATGAGCAGTTCTTC. It translates to CASSQDPGTSGYRDEQFF.

V usage is TRBV5-1 and J usage is TRBJ2-2; TRBD2 is a possible D gene (5 bases). The CDR3 loop spans 13 amino acids. From germline, CDR1 is SGHRS and CDR2 YFSETQ. V shed 5 bases and J shed 10 bases, with 15 bases lying between them. The CDR3 DNA follows: TGCGCCAGCAGACGGGCCACGGAGGAGGAGCTGTTTTTT. Translating it yields CASRRATEEELFF.

The chain carries TRBV20-1 and TRBJ1-2; D remains ambiguous. Germline-derived CDR1 and CDR2 are DFQATT and SNEGSKA (reference sequence). The V end was cut by 3 bases, the J end by 8 bases, with 10 bases between. The CDR3 extends over 11 amino acids. The CDR3 loop is CSARSGNGYTF. The DNA of the CDR3 is TGCAGTGCTAGGTCCGGGAACGGCTACACCTTC.

This CDR3 reads CSAQAREQFF. The CDR3 DNA reads TGCAGCGCCCAAGCCCGCGAGCAGTTCTTC. The rearrangement joins TRBV29-1 to TRBJ2-1, with D hard to call. This CDR3 is 10 amino acids long. Trimming left V 7 bases short and J 10 bases short, with 11 bases between. From germline, CDR1 is SQVTM and CDR2 ANQGSEA.

In terms of frequency, this clone is medium-sized (0.01 to 0.1%). V usage is TRBV6-1 and J usage is TRBJ2-1, with 7 bases aligning to TRBD1. V shed 2 bases and J 0 bases; nucleotides not matched to a gene: 4. CDR1 and CDR2 from the germline V gene are MNHNS and SASEGT. The CDR3 has 16 residues. CDR3 bases: TGTGCCAGCAGTGAATCAGGGGGTGGCTCCTACAATGAGCAGTTCTTC. It specifies CASSESGGGSYNEQFF.